This TCR beta chain was sequenced in a study of OX40 agonist ivuxolimab in advanced cancers. Study-wide results and limits: There were also nonresponders showing low normalized T-cell clonal expansion.

Of note for this clone: Its target is not known.

Libraries were prepared by immunoSEQ multiplex PCR; TCRdb keeps only in-frame clonotypes and omits some of them. The profile shows around 82,000 clones, about 86% of them singletons. The germline V gene has CDR1 SGHAT and CDR2 FQNNGV. The CDR3 is 14 residues long. Trimming pared 1 base from V and 0 bases from J, leaving 6 bases between. This clonotype was obtained from an adult with an advanced solid tumor such as melanoma, head and neck, liver or kidney cancer. The V and J genes are TRBV11-2 and TRBJ1-1; no clear D. The sample consisted of CD4+ or CD8+ T cells sorted from blood, taken in a trial of the OX40 agonist ivuxolimab. CDR3: CASSLATVNTEAFF. The DNA for the CDR3 is TGTGCCAGCAGCTTAGCTACTGTGAACACTGAAGCTTTCTTT.